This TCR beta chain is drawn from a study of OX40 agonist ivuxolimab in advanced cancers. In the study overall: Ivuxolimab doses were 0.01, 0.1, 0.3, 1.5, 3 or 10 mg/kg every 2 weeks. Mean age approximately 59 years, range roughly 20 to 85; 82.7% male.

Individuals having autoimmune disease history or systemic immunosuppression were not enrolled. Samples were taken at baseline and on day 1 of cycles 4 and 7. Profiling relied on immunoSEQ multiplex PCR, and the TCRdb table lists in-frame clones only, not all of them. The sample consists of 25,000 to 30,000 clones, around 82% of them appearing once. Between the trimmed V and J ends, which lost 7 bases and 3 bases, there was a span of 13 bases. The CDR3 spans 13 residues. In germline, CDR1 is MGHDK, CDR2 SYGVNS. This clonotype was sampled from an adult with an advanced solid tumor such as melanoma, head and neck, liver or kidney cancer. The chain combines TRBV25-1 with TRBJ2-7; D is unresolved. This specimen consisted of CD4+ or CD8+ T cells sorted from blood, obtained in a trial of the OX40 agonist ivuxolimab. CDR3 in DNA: TGTGCCAGCACCAGGCGCGTTATCTACGAGCAGTACTTC. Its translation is CASTRRVIYEQYF.